This TCR beta chain was retrieved from a study of T cells after yellow fever vaccination. This CDR3 comprises 13 residues. Germline-derived CDR1 and CDR2 are SQVTM and ANQGSEA. The J segment lost 7 bases and the V segment lost 6 bases, leaving 8 bases of the junction unmatched. TCRdb re-called the 5' RACE reads through MiXCR, storing one row per CDR3 protein. In the table there are about 320,000 distinct CDR3 sequences, 6.5% to 8.5% of which are singletons. The source is a man aged 18 to 29 who received the YFV17D yellow fever vaccine. This rearrangement joins TRBV29-1 to TRBJ1-4; TRBD1 matches at 7 bases. Specimen: PBMCs, collected approximately 40 days after the first yellow fever vaccination. CDR3 in DNA: TGCAGCGTAGGTGACAGGGCGGTTGAAAAACTGTTTTTT. Its translation: CSVGDRAVEKLFF. Variable domain in full (rest from reference TRBV29-1 and TRBJ1-4): SAVISQKPSRDICQRGTSLTIQCQVDSQVTMMFWYRQQPGQSLTLIATANQGSEATYESGFVIDKFPISRPNLTFSTLTVSNMSPEDSSIYLCSVGDRAVEKLFFGSGTQLSVL.